This T cell receptor beta chain came from a study of cytotoxic CD8 clonotypes in ibrutinib-treated CLL. Study-level background: The patient breakdown showed fewer than 12 relapsed/refractory and about 16 treatment-naive cases, with about 18 IGHV unmutated. Complete response was seen in 2 patients and partial in 24; about twelve progressed and roughly 14 stayed remitted after a median around 6 years. With a range of 6 to 36, the median treatment time before response samples were taken was eleven to twelve months.

Regarding this clone: Its antigen remains unidentified.

Study-wide results and caveats: Baseline values of clonality outstripped age-matched healthy donors and followed circulating CD8+ T-cell counts.

This table comes from immunoSEQ multiplex PCR, and its TCRdb copy is limited to in-frame clones, with some not included. The top ten hold 10% to 15% of the sample, which has tens of thousands of clones, 60% to 75% seen once. The germline gives CDR1 LNHDA, CDR2 SQIVND (reference sequence). This CDR3 has 13 residues. The V gene lost 4 bases and the J gene lost 6 bases, with 13 bases spanning the gap. This receptor was identified in a human donor with chronic lymphocytic leukemia. Sequences were derived from PBMCs, sampled after 12 months of ibrutinib treatment. The chain couples TRBV19 to TRBJ2-7, with D unclear. The CDR3 reads CASSTQVGGEQYF. In DNA form, the CDR3 reads TGTGCCAGTAGTACCCAAGTTGGCGGCGAGCAGTACTTC. Looking up the rest from reference TRBV19 and TRBJ2-7 gives the full variable domain: DGGITQSPKYLFRKEGQNVTLSCEQNLNHDAMYWYRQDPGQGLRLIYYSQIVNDFQKGDIAEGYSVSREKKESFPLTVTSAQKNPTAFYLCASSTQVGGEQYFGPGTRLTVT.